These T cell receptor beta chains were read from a single sample in a study of multiple sclerosis patients with progressive multifocal leukoencephalopathy. Some clones are missing from TCRdb's copy, which holds only in-frame ones; the method was immunoSEQ multiplex PCR. The sample contains about 28,000 clones, around nine tenths of which appear only once. The sequenced material came from PBMCs. The receptors derive from a human donor with multiple sclerosis. CDR3s include the opening cysteine and the closing phenylalanine or tryptophan. A D gene is named only where the DNA matches it firmly. Not every row has a clone size; where given, it reads once, few, many or a size class.

clone_size cdr3_length d_call j_call v_call cdr3_aa cdr3_nt
NA 16 NA TRBJ2-1 TRBV6-4 CASSDSGGLSYNEQFF TGTGCCAGCAGTGACTCTGGGGGCTTATCCTACAATGAGCAGTTCTTC
NA 14 NA TRBJ2-7 TRBV13 CASSFQGITYEQYF TGTGCCAGCAGCTTTCAGGGCATAACCTACGAGCAGTACTTC
NA 16 TRBD2 TRBJ2-5 TRBV10-3 CAISEPGLAGQETQYF TGTGCCATCAGTGAGCCGGGACTAGCGGGGCAAGAGACCCAGTACTTC
NA 13 NA TRBJ1-6 TRBV15 CATSRDLGSPLHF TGTGCCACCAGCAGGGACTTAGGGTCACCCCTCCACTTT
NA 13 NA TRBJ1-1 TRBV5-5 CASSTWMNTEAFF TGTGCCAGCAGTACCTGGATGAACACTGAAGCTTTCTTT
once 16 TRBD1 TRBJ1-1 TRBV9 CASSVAAGGLATEAFF TGTGCCAGCAGCGTAGCGGCAGGGGGCCTGGCCACTGAAGCTTTCTTT
once 14 NA TRBJ1-6 TRBV9 CASNLGLYNSPLHF TGTGCCAGCAACCTGGGACTCTATAATTCACCCCTCCACTTT
NA 16 NA TRBJ2-2 TRBV11-2 CASGGIRPRDTGELFF TGTGCCAGCGGAGGAATACGTCCCCGAGACACCGGGGAGCTGTTTTTT
NA 17 TRBD2 TRBJ2-3 TRBV18 CASSPFQRGGQGIGQYF TGTGCCAGCTCACCGTTTCAGCGGGGGGGCCAGGGGATCGGGCAGTATTTT
NA 17 TRBD2 TRBJ2-3 TRBV19 CASRSQRLAGGPDTQYF TGTGCCAGTAGGAGTCAGCGACTAGCGGGGGGGCCAGATACGCAGTATTTT
NA 16 TRBD1 TRBJ1-1 TRBV5-1 CASSLGQGGLNTEAFF TGCGCCAGCAGCTTAGGACAGGGGGGTCTGAACACTGAAGCTTTCTTT
few 12 NA TRBJ2-7 TRBV10-1 CASAKPGGEQYF TGCGCCAGCGCAAAACCAGGCGGGGAGCAGTACTTC
few 20 TRBD1 TRBJ1-6 TRBV7-8 CASSWGPGQGIDGDWEPLHF TGTGCCAGCAGCTGGGGGCCGGGACAGGGGATTGACGGGGATTGGGAACCCCTCCACTTT
once 18 NA TRBJ1-3 TRBV7-9 CASSSINRASPDRNTIYF TGTGCCAGCAGCTCGATAAACCGGGCCAGCCCTGACAGGAACACCATATATTTT
medium-sized 12 NA TRBJ2-1 TRBV16 CASSQFGGEQFF TGTGCCAGCAGCCAGTTCGGAGGTGAGCAGTTCTTC
NA 14 NA TRBJ1-5 TRBV19 CASSIVTANQPQHF TGTGCCAGTAGTATAGTGACAGCTAATCAGCCCCAGCATTTT
NA 16 TRBD1 TRBJ1-4 TRBV11-2 CASSLDSWQGGEKLFF TGTGCCAGCAGCTTAGATAGTTGGCAGGGGGGTGAAAAACTGTTTTTT
NA 16 NA TRBJ1-6 TRBV28 CASSFTVSSYNSPLHF TGTGCCAGCAGTTTTACCGTGAGCTCCTATAATTCACCCCTCCACTTT
medium-sized 18 NA TRBJ1-3 TRBV7-8 CASRRREGDTNSGNTIYF TGTGCCAGCAGACGCAGGGAAGGGGACACCAACTCTGGAAACACCATATATTTT
NA 14 TRBD1 TRBJ2-7 TRBV9 CASSSGTVPYEQYF TGTGCCAGCAGCTCCGGGACAGTTCCCTACGAGCAGTACTTC
NA 14 NA TRBJ2-7 TRBV2 CASSVKGLGYEQYF TGTGCCAGCAGTGTTAAGGGGCTGGGGTACGAGCAGTACTTC
NA 15 NA TRBJ2-1 TRBV9 CASSVGGRTGNEQFF TGTGCCAGCAGCGTAGGGGGGCGCACGGGGAATGAGCAGTTCTTC
NA 16 NA TRBJ1-1 TRBV2 CASSESDPVMNTEAFF TGTGCCAGCAGTGAATCGGATCCCGTCATGAACACTGAAGCTTTCTTT
NA 14 NA TRBJ2-4 TRBV5-4 CASSEGGAKNIQYF TGTGCCAGCAGCGAAGGGGGAGCCAAAAACATTCAGTACTTC
few 14 NA TRBJ1-3 TRBV13 CASSLANLGNTIYF TGTGCCAGCAGCTTAGCCAATCTCGGAAACACCATATATTTT
NA 14 NA TRBJ1-4 TRBV28 CASSWTWSNEKLFF TGTGCCAGCAGTTGGACATGGAGTAATGAAAAACTGTTTTTT
NA 14 TRBD1 TRBJ1-1 TRBV19 CASISDRVGTEAFF TGTGCCAGTATTTCTGACAGGGTCGGGACTGAAGCTTTCTTT
once 14 TRBD1 TRBJ1-2 TRBV5-1 CASSYGTAGYGYTF TGCGCCAGCAGCTACGGGACAGCAGGTTATGGCTACACCTTC
NA 17 TRBD1 TRBJ2-3 TRBV7-3 CASSLMGPGTGVNTQYF TGTGCCAGCAGCTTAATGGGTCCGGGGACAGGGGTGAATACGCAGTATTTT
NA 16 NA TRBJ2-3 TRBV7-8 CASSLAGGASTDTQYF TGTGCCAGCAGCTTAGCAGGGGGGGCTAGCACAGATACGCAGTATTTT
once 18 TRBD2 TRBJ2-4 TRBV4-2 CASSPLWGSGGNENIQYF TGTGCCAGCAGCCCCCTGTGGGGTAGCGGGGGGAATGAAAACATTCAGTACTTC
NA 15 NA TRBJ2-7 TRBV5-4 CASSQDRLALGEQYF TGTGCCAGCAGCCAAGATCGGCTAGCTCTCGGCGAGCAGTACTTC
NA 12 NA TRBJ2-1 TRBV2 CASRVGPAEQFF TGTGCCAGCAGGGTAGGGCCCGCCGAGCAGTTCTTC
NA 13 NA TRBJ2-3 TRBV5-4 CASSPAGTDTQYF TGTGCCAGCAGCCCGGCGGGCACAGATACGCAGTATTTT
NA 14 TRBD1 TRBJ1-3 TRBV10-3 CAIMGDRVGNTIYF TGTGCCATCATGGGGGACAGGGTAGGAAACACCATATATTTT
NA 16 TRBD2 TRBJ2-2 TRBV6-5 CASSYRGAGGTGELFF TGTGCCAGCAGTTACCGGGGGGCGGGGGGCACCGGGGAGCTGTTTTTT